This TCR beta chain was captured by sequencing in a study of shared clonotypes between healthy human individuals. An even split of each subset's genomic DNA across several immunoSEQ plates was performed. This table comes from immunoSEQ multiplex PCR, and its TCRdb copy is limited to in-frame clones, with some not included. This table holds around 500,000 clones, more than 75% found once. The CDR3 extends over 13 amino acids. Trimming left V 3 bases short and J 5 bases short, with 10 bases between. Germline values: CDR1 ENHRY, CDR2 SYGVKD. The sequence derives from a woman aged 40 to 50 in good health. Some clones in this sample may be carry-over from other donors' samples. The chain is built from TRBV10-3 and TRBJ1-2, with TRBD1 as a possible D gene (6 bases). The material sequenced was PBMCs. In DNA, the CDR3 is TGTGCCATCAGTGAACAGGGCGAGTATGGCTACACCTTC. This gives the protein CAISEQGEYGYTF.